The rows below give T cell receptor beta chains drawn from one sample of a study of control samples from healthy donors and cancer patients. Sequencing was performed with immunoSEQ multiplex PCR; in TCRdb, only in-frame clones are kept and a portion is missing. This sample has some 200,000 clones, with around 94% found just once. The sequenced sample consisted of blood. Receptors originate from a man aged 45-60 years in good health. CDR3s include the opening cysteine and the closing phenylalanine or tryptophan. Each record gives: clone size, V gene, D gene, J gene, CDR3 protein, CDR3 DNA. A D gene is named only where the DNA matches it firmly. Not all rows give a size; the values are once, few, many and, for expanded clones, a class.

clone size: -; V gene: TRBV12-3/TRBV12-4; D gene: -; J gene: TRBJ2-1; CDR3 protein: CASSLTHSGEQFF; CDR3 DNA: TGTGCCAGCAGTTTAACCCATAGCGGTGAGCAGTTCTTC
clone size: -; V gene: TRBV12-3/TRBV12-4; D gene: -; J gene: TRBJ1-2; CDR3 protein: CASSPTSGNGYTF; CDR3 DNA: TGTGCCAGCAGTCCTACATCGGGAAACGGCTACACCTTC
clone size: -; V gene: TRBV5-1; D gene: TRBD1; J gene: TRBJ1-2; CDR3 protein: CASSPPGTAYGYTF; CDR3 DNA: TGCGCCAGCAGCCCGCCCGGGACAGCCTATGGCTACACCTTC
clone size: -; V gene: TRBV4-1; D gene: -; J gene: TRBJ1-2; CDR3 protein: CASSRTAQYGYTF; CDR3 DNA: TGCGCCAGCTCCCGGACAGCGCAGTATGGCTACACCTTC
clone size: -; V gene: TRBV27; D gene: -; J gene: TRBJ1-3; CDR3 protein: CASSFRGRGGNTIYF; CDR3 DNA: TGTGCCAGCAGTTTTCGGGGTCGCGGAGGAAACACCATATATTTT
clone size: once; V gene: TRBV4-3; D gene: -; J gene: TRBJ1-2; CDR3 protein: CASSLTPGENYGYTF; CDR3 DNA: TGCGCCAGCAGCCTCACCCCGGGGGAGAACTATGGCTACACCTTC
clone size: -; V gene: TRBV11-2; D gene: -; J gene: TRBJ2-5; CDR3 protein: CASRGGRSQETQYF; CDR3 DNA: TGTGCCAGCAGGGGGGGGCGCTCCCAAGAGACCCAGTACTTC
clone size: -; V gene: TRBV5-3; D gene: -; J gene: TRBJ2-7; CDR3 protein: CARSLVGSSYEQYF; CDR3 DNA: TGTGCCAGAAGCTTGGTTGGGAGCTCCTACGAGCAGTACTTC
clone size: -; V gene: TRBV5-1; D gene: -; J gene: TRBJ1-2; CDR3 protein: CASSLNGPPRDGYTF; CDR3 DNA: TGCGCCAGCAGCTTGAACGGGCCCCCCCGGGATGGCTACACCTTC
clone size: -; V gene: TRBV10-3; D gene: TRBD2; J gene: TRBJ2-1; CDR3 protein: CAISESRGTSGGNEQFF; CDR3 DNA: TGTGCCATCAGTGAGTCGAGGGGGACTAGCGGGGGGAATGAGCAGTTCTTC
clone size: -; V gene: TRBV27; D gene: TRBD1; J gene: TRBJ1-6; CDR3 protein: CASTQTGANSPLHF; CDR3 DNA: TGTGCCAGCACCCAGACAGGGGCAAATTCACCCCTCCACTTT
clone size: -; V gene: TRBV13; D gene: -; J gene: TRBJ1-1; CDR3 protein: CASSQTGHPIVAFF; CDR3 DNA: TGTGCCAGCAGCCAAACAGGACACCCGATCGTGGCTTTCTTT
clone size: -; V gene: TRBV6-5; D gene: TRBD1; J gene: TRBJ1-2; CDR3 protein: CASSYPGRGDFGYTF; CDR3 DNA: TGTGCCAGCAGTTACCCCGGCAGGGGGGACTTCGGCTACACCTTC
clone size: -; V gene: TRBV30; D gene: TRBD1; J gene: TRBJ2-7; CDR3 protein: CAWATGMSSYEQYF; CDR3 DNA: TGTGCCTGGGCGACAGGGATGAGTTCCTACGAGCAGTACTTC
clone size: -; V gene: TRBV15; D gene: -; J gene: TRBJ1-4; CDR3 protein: CATSTGGGYNEKLFF; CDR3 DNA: TGTGCCACCAGCACCGGTGGGGGGTATAATGAAAAACTGTTTTTT
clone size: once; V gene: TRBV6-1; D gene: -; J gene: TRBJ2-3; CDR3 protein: CASSEGRADTQYF; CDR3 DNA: TGTGCCAGCAGTGAAGGTCGGGCAGATACGCAGTATTTT
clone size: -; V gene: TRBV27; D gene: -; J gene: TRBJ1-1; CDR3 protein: CASSARGLNTEAFF; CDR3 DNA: TGTGCCAGCAGTGCGAGGGGATTGAACACTGAAGCTTTCTTT
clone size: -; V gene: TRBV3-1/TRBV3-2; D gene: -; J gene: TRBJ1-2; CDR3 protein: CASSPLRDKYGYTF; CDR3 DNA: TGTGCCAGCAGCCCACTCCGGGACAAATATGGCTACACCTTC
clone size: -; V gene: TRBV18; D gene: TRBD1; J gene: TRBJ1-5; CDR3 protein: CASSSDRGLNQPQHF; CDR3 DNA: TGTGCCAGCTCATCAGACAGGGGATTGAATCAGCCCCAGCATTTT
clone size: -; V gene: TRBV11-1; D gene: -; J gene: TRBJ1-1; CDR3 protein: CASSLGENTEAFF; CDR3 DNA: TGTGCCAGCAGCTTAGGGGAGAACACTGAAGCTTTCTTT
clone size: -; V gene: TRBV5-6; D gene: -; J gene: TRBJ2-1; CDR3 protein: CASSLLGRGDNEQFF; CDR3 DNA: TGTGCCAGCAGCTTGTTGGGACGAGGGGACAATGAGCAGTTCTTC
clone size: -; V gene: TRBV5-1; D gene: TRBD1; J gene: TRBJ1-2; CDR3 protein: CASSLGQGLGYTF; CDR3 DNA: TGCGCCAGCAGCTTGGGACAGGGCCTTGGCTACACCTTC
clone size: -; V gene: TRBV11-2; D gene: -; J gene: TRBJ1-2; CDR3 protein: CASSSRGGLRGYTF; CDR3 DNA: TGTGCCAGCAGCAGCCGGGGGGGTTTGAGGGGCTACACCTTC
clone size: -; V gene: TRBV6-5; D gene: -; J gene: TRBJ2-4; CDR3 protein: CASGDRIGKNIQYF; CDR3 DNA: TGTGCCAGCGGAGACAGGATCGGCAAAAACATTCAGTACTTC
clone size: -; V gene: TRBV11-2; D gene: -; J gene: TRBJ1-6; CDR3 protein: CASTLRGLRVGSPLHF; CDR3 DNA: TGTGCCAGCACCCTACGGGGCTTGAGGGTTGGGTCACCCCTCCACTTT
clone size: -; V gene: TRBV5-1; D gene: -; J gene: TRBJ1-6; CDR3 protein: CASSLFERAGSYNSPLHF; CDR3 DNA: TGCGCCAGCAGCTTATTTGAGCGGGCCGGGTCCTATAATTCACCCCTCCACTTT
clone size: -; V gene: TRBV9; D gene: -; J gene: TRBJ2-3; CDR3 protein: CASSVRGGVLTDTQYF; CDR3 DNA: TGTGCCAGCAGCGTACGAGGTGGAGTACTCACAGATACGCAGTATTTT
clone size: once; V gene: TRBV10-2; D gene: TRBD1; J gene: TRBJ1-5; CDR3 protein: CASTGQGNQPQHF; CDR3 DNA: TGCGCCAGCACAGGACAGGGTAATCAGCCCCAGCATTTT
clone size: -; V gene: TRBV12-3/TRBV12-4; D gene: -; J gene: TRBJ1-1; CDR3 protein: CASSSGRATEAFF; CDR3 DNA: TGTGCCAGCAGTTCGGGCAGGGCCACTGAAGCTTTCTTT
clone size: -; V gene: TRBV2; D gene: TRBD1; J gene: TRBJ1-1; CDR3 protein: CASSGTTGGEAFF; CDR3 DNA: TGTGCCAGCAGTGGGACGACAGGGGGGGAAGCTTTCTTT
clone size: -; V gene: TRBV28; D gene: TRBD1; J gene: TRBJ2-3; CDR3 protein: CASSSRLDRGTTISTDTQYF; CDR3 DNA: TGTGCCAGCAGTTCCCGCCTGGACAGGGGGACCACCATTAGCACAGATACGCAGTATTTT
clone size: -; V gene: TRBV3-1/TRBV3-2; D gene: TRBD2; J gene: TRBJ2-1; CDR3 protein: CASRPTSGGQGSGEQFF; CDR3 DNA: TGTGCCAGCAGACCGACTAGCGGGGGGCAGGGGTCAGGTGAGCAGTTCTTC
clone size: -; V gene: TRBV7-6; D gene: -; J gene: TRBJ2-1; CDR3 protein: CASSLVEDPGSYNEQFF; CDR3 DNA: TGTGCCAGCAGCTTAGTCGAGGACCCAGGGTCCTACAATGAGCAGTTCTTC
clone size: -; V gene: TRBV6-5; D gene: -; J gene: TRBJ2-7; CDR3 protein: CASNQRGPGEQYF; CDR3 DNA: TGTGCCAGCAATCAAAGGGGCCCCGGCGAGCAGTACTTC
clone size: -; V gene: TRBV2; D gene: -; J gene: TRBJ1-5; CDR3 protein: CASSDLPPGQPQHF; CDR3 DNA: TGTGCCAGCAGTGATTTACCTCCTGGTCAGCCCCAGCATTTT
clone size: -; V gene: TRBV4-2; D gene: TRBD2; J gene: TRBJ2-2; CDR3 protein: CASRGGEFTGELFF; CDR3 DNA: TGTGCCAGCAGGGGGGGGGAGTTCACCGGGGAGCTGTTTTTT
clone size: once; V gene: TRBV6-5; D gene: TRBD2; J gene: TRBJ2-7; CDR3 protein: CASTEPGTSGGFQYF; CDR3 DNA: TGTGCCAGCACCGAACCCGGGACTAGCGGGGGGTTCCAGTACTTC
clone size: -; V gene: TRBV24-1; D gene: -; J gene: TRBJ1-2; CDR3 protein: CATRDSSNYGYTF; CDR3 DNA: TGTGCCACCAGGGACAGTTCTAACTATGGCTACACCTTC
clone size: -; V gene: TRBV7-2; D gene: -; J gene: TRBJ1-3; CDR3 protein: CASSFGGNTIYF; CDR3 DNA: TGTGCCAGCAGCTTTGGGGGAAACACCATATATTTT
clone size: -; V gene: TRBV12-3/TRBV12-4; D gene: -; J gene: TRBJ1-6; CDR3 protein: CASSLTADSPLHF; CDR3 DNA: TGTGCCAGCAGTTTGACCGCTGATTCACCCCTCCACTTT
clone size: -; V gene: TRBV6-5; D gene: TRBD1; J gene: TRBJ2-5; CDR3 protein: CASSPGTGRWETQYF; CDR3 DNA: TGTGCCAGCAGTCCTGGGACAGGGAGGTGGGAGACCCAGTACTTC
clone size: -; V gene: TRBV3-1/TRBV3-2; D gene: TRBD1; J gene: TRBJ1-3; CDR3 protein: CASSHWDSSGNTIYF; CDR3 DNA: TGTGCCAGCAGCCACTGGGACAGCTCTGGAAACACCATATATTTT
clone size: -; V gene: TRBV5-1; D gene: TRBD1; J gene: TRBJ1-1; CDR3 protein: CASSQGALYTEAFF; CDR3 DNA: TGCGCCAGTTCCCAGGGGGCTTTATACACTGAAGCTTTCTTT
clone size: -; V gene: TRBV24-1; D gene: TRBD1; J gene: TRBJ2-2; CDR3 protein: CATKEGQGNTGELFF; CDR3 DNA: TGTGCCACCAAAGAGGGACAGGGAAATACCGGGGAGCTGTTTTTT
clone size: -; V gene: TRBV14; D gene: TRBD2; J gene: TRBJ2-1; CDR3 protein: CASSLPRGLAGPAHNEQFF; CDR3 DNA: TGTGCCAGCAGCCTCCCCCGGGGACTAGCGGGGCCGGCACATAATGAGCAGTTCTTC
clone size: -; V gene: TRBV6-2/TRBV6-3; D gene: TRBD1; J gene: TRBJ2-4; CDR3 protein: CASSVRDRGGIAKNIQYF; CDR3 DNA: TGTGCCAGCAGTGTCCGGGACAGGGGGGGTATAGCCAAAAACATTCAGTACTTC
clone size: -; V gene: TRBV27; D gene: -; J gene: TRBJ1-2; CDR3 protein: CASSQTTGAYGYTF; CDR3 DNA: TGTGCCAGCAGCCAGACAACGGGGGCGTATGGCTACACCTTC
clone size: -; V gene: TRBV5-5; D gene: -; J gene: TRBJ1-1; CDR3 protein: CASSPWGGDNTEAFF; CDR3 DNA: TGTGCCAGCAGCCCATGGGGGGGGGACAACACTGAAGCTTTCTTT
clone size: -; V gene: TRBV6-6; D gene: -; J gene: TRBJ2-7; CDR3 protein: CASGLDGYYEQYF; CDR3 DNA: TGTGCCAGCGGGTTGGACGGATACTACGAGCAGTACTTC
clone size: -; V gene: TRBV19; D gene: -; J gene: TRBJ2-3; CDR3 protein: CASSITVRGGGQNTQYF; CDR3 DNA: TGTGCCAGTAGTATAACGGTGCGGGGCGGGGGCCAGAATACGCAGTATTTT
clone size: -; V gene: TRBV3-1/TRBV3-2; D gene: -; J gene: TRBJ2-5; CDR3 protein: CASSILGAGETQYF; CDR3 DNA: TGTGCCAGCAGTATTCTAGGCGCTGGGGAGACCCAGTACTTC
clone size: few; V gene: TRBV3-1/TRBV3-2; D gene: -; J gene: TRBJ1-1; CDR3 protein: CASSQLAEAFF; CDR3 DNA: TGTGCCAGCAGCCAGCTAGCTGAAGCTTTCTTT
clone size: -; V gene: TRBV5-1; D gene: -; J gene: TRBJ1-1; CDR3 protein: CASTLYRGEVGSTEAFF; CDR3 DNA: TGCGCCAGCACCTTATATCGGGGCGAGGTAGGTAGCACTGAAGCTTTCTTT